A selection of T cell receptor beta chains follows, all from one sample in a study of T cell responses to AZD1222 COVID-19 vaccine. This table comes from immunoSEQ multiplex PCR, and its TCRdb copy is limited to in-frame clones, with some not included. The repertoire holds some 94,000 clones, with approximately 89% as singletons. The sample consisted of peripheral blood, taken 28 days after the second AZD1222 dose. All receptors derive from an adult who received the AZD1222 COVID-19 vaccine. The CDR3 runs from the conserved cysteine through the conserved F or W. Fields, in order: clone size, D gene, CDR3 length, J gene, V gene, CDR3 DNA, CDR3 protein. D genes are given only for firm matches. Some rows have no size entry. The others give once, few or many, or a class for an expanded clone.

clone size: NA; D gene: NA; CDR3 length: 14; J gene: TRBJ2-5; V gene: TRBV7-9; CDR3 DNA: TGTGCCAGCAGCTTCAAGGACGGGCAAGAGACCCAGTACTTC; CDR3 protein: CASSFKDGQETQYF
clone size: NA; D gene: NA; CDR3 length: 16; J gene: TRBJ2-1; V gene: TRBV5-6; CDR3 DNA: TGTGCCAGCAGCTTGGTGGGTGGCAGCTCCTACAATGAGCAGTTCTTC; CDR3 protein: CASSLVGGSSYNEQFF
clone size: NA; D gene: TRBD2; CDR3 length: 15; J gene: TRBJ2-1; V gene: TRBV19; CDR3 DNA: TGTGCCAGTAGTATCCCTAGCGGGGGGGAGGATGAGCAGTTCTTC; CDR3 protein: CASSIPSGGEDEQFF
clone size: NA; D gene: NA; CDR3 length: 13; J gene: TRBJ1-2; V gene: TRBV28; CDR3 DNA: TGTGCCAGCAGACATGACAGGAACTATGGCTACACCTTC; CDR3 protein: CASRHDRNYGYTF
clone size: NA; D gene: TRBD2; CDR3 length: 16; J gene: TRBJ2-3; V gene: TRBV9; CDR3 DNA: TGTGCCAGCAGCAACTACATAGCGGGGAGCACAGATACGCAGTATTTT; CDR3 protein: CASSNYIAGSTDTQYF
clone size: NA; D gene: TRBD1; CDR3 length: 17; J gene: TRBJ2-2; V gene: TRBV6-2/TRBV6-3; CDR3 DNA: TGTGCCAGCAGTTACCTCCCGGGACAGGGAAATACCGGGGAGCTGTTTTTT; CDR3 protein: CASSYLPGQGNTGELFF
clone size: NA; D gene: NA; CDR3 length: 16; J gene: TRBJ2-2; V gene: TRBV4-3; CDR3 DNA: TGCGCCAGCAGCCAAGGAACAGGGTTGTCCACCGGGGAGCTGTTTTTT; CDR3 protein: CASSQGTGLSTGELFF
clone size: NA; D gene: NA; CDR3 length: 17; J gene: TRBJ2-2; V gene: TRBV6-6; CDR3 DNA: TGTGCCAGCAGTCGTCTTACGGGGGGCCTGGCCACCGGGGAGCTGTTTTTT; CDR3 protein: CASSRLTGGLATGELFF
clone size: NA; D gene: NA; CDR3 length: 14; J gene: TRBJ1-1; V gene: TRBV10-2; CDR3 DNA: TGCGCCAGCAGTGAATTTCAGGGAGCGGTGAGGGCTTTCTTT; CDR3 protein: CASSEFQGAVRAFF
clone size: NA; D gene: NA; CDR3 length: 13; J gene: TRBJ2-1; V gene: TRBV7-6; CDR3 DNA: TGTGCCAGCAGCTTAGGGGGCTTCAATGAGCAGTTCTTC; CDR3 protein: CASSLGGFNEQFF
clone size: NA; D gene: TRBD1; CDR3 length: 13; J gene: TRBJ1-3; V gene: TRBV5-1; CDR3 DNA: TGCGCCAGCAGCCAGGGACAGGGAACGACCATATATTTT; CDR3 protein: CASSQGQGTTIYF
clone size: NA; D gene: NA; CDR3 length: 14; J gene: TRBJ1-1; V gene: TRBV7-2; CDR3 DNA: TGTGCCAGCAGCTTAGAAAGTTACAACACTGAAGCTTTCTTT; CDR3 protein: CASSLESYNTEAFF
clone size: NA; D gene: NA; CDR3 length: 13; J gene: TRBJ2-7; V gene: TRBV11-3; CDR3 DNA: TGTGCCAGCAGCTTAGATAACGGCTACGAGCAGTACTTC; CDR3 protein: CASSLDNGYEQYF
clone size: NA; D gene: TRBD1; CDR3 length: 18; J gene: TRBJ1-3; V gene: TRBV13; CDR3 DNA: TGTGCCAGCAGCTTTTCAGGACAGGACATCCGGGAGGGAAACACCATATATTTT; CDR3 protein: CASSFSGQDIREGNTIYF
clone size: NA; D gene: NA; CDR3 length: 15; J gene: TRBJ1-6; V gene: TRBV25-1; CDR3 DNA: TGTGCCAGCAGTGACGGGGGGTTGGACAGACTACCCCTCCACTTT; CDR3 protein: CASSDGGLDRLPLHF
clone size: NA; D gene: TRBD2; CDR3 length: 17; J gene: TRBJ2-1; V gene: TRBV3-1/TRBV3-2; CDR3 DNA: TGTGCCAGCAGCCATCATGGACTAGCGGGGGGGAACAATGAGCAGTTCTTC; CDR3 protein: CASSHHGLAGGNNEQFF
clone size: few; D gene: TRBD1; CDR3 length: 13; J gene: TRBJ2-7; V gene: TRBV5-1; CDR3 DNA: TGCGCCAGCACCGGGACAGGGGCCTACGAGCAGTACTTC; CDR3 protein: CASTGTGAYEQYF
clone size: NA; D gene: TRBD1; CDR3 length: 13; J gene: TRBJ1-2; V gene: TRBV18; CDR3 DNA: TGTGCCAGCTCACCGACAGGGGGCTATGGCTACACCTTC; CDR3 protein: CASSPTGGYGYTF
clone size: NA; D gene: TRBD1; CDR3 length: 15; J gene: TRBJ1-5; V gene: TRBV5-1; CDR3 DNA: TGCGCCAGCAGGGAAGGACAGGGAATCGGTCAGCCCCAGCATTTT; CDR3 protein: CASREGQGIGQPQHF
clone size: NA; D gene: TRBD2; CDR3 length: 15; J gene: TRBJ2-5; V gene: TRBV3-1/TRBV3-2; CDR3 DNA: TGTGCCAGCAGCCCTCGACTAGCGGGGGGAGAGACCCAGTACTTC; CDR3 protein: CASSPRLAGGETQYF
clone size: NA; D gene: NA; CDR3 length: 17; J gene: TRBJ1-3; V gene: TRBV6-1; CDR3 DNA: TGTGCCAGCAGTGAAACTGGGCCCTCAGGCTCTGGAAACACCATATATTTT; CDR3 protein: CASSETGPSGSGNTIYF
clone size: NA; D gene: TRBD2; CDR3 length: 15; J gene: TRBJ2-1; V gene: TRBV10-3; CDR3 DNA: TGTGCCATCAGTGAGGGGACTAGCGGATACAATGAGCAGTTCTTC; CDR3 protein: CAISEGTSGYNEQFF
clone size: few; D gene: NA; CDR3 length: 14; J gene: TRBJ1-5; V gene: TRBV24-1; CDR3 DNA: TGTGCCACCAGTGACAGTAATAGCGTTGAGCCCCAGCATTTT; CDR3 protein: CATSDSNSVEPQHF
clone size: NA; D gene: NA; CDR3 length: 18; J gene: TRBJ2-2; V gene: TRBV5-4; CDR3 DNA: TGTGCCAGCAGCTACCTGGGACGGGTTAAGTATTCCACCGGGGAGCTGTTTTTT; CDR3 protein: CASSYLGRVKYSTGELFF
clone size: NA; D gene: TRBD1; CDR3 length: 16; J gene: TRBJ1-2; V gene: TRBV5-1; CDR3 DNA: TGCGCCAGCAGCTTCAGTTCACCATCAGGGGGAGATGGCTACACCTTC; CDR3 protein: CASSFSSPSGGDGYTF
clone size: NA; D gene: NA; CDR3 length: 11; J gene: TRBJ1-2; V gene: TRBV10-3; CDR3 DNA: TGTGCCATCAGCGTAGGGGATGGCTACACCTTC; CDR3 protein: CAISVGDGYTF
clone size: NA; D gene: TRBD1; CDR3 length: 16; J gene: TRBJ1-3; V gene: TRBV5-4; CDR3 DNA: TGTGCCAGCAGCTCTAGACAGGGGAAGTCTGGAAACACCATATATTTT; CDR3 protein: CASSSRQGKSGNTIYF
clone size: NA; D gene: NA; CDR3 length: 17; J gene: TRBJ1-5; V gene: TRBV19; CDR3 DNA: TGTGCCACCTCACCCCCCCCTGGTCGCAGGGCAGTTCAGCCCCAGCATTTT; CDR3 protein: CATSPPPGRRAVQPQHF
clone size: NA; D gene: NA; CDR3 length: 13; J gene: TRBJ2-5; V gene: TRBV7-9; CDR3 DNA: TGTGCCAGCACGAGGACCGGGCAAGAGACCCAGTACTTC; CDR3 protein: CASTRTGQETQYF
clone size: NA; D gene: TRBD1; CDR3 length: 14; J gene: TRBJ1-4; V gene: TRBV19; CDR3 DNA: TGTGCCAGTAGTTTGGACAGGGGCGATGAAAAACTGTTTTTT; CDR3 protein: CASSLDRGDEKLFF
clone size: NA; D gene: NA; CDR3 length: 13; J gene: TRBJ1-2; V gene: TRBV18; CDR3 DNA: TGTGCCAGCTCACCGGAAGGCCCCGATGGCTACACCTTC; CDR3 protein: CASSPEGPDGYTF
clone size: NA; D gene: NA; CDR3 length: 13; J gene: TRBJ2-6; V gene: TRBV9; CDR3 DNA: TGTGCCAGCAGCCCGACAGGGGCCAACGTCCTGACTTTC; CDR3 protein: CASSPTGANVLTF
clone size: NA; D gene: NA; CDR3 length: 17; J gene: TRBJ2-2; V gene: TRBV11-1; CDR3 DNA: TGTGCCAGCAGCTTAGCGATGGAGGGGGCGCAAACCGGGGAGCTGTTTTTT; CDR3 protein: CASSLAMEGAQTGELFF
clone size: NA; D gene: NA; CDR3 length: 15; J gene: TRBJ2-1; V gene: TRBV27; CDR3 DNA: TGTGCCAGCAGGCCGAAACAGGGTCCCTACAATGAGCAGTTCTTC; CDR3 protein: CASRPKQGPYNEQFF
clone size: NA; D gene: TRBD1; CDR3 length: 13; J gene: TRBJ2-4; V gene: TRBV28; CDR3 DNA: TGTGCCAGCAACCTCCAGGGGGAAAACATTCAGTACTTC; CDR3 protein: CASNLQGENIQYF
clone size: NA; D gene: TRBD1; CDR3 length: 18; J gene: TRBJ2-2; V gene: TRBV6-6; CDR3 DNA: TGTGCCAGCAGCCGACAGGGGGGTGTCGCGAGGAGGACCGGGGAGCTGTTTTTT; CDR3 protein: CASSRQGGVARRTGELFF
clone size: NA; D gene: NA; CDR3 length: 17; J gene: TRBJ1-3; V gene: TRBV20-1; CDR3 DNA: TGCAGTGCTAGTGCGTCAGGGGCCGCTCTCTCTGGAAACACCATATATTTT; CDR3 protein: CSASASGAALSGNTIYF
clone size: few; D gene: NA; CDR3 length: 21; J gene: TRBJ1-4; V gene: TRBV14; CDR3 DNA: TGTGCCAGCAGCCAAGGAGTAGGGGCAGCGGGCTTCCCAGTATCTAATGAAAAACTGTTTTTT; CDR3 protein: CASSQGVGAAGFPVSNEKLFF
clone size: NA; D gene: NA; CDR3 length: 15; J gene: TRBJ1-1; V gene: TRBV6-4; CDR3 DNA: TGTGCCAGCAGTACTCGGTCAGGGATCCGAACTGAAGCTTTCTTT; CDR3 protein: CASSTRSGIRTEAFF
clone size: NA; D gene: NA; CDR3 length: 12; J gene: TRBJ1-5; V gene: TRBV12-3/TRBV12-4; CDR3 DNA: TGTGCCAGCAGCCAGGCTAATCAGCCCCAGCATTTT; CDR3 protein: CASSQANQPQHF
clone size: NA; D gene: NA; CDR3 length: 15; J gene: TRBJ1-5; V gene: TRBV6-5; CDR3 DNA: TGTGCCAGCAGTTGGGTCCACCTCAGCAATCAGCCCCAGCATTTT; CDR3 protein: CASSWVHLSNQPQHF
clone size: NA; D gene: NA; CDR3 length: 15; J gene: TRBJ2-1; V gene: TRBV24-1; CDR3 DNA: TGTGCCACCAGTCATAGAGATATACCGAACAATGAGCAGTTCTTC; CDR3 protein: CATSHRDIPNNEQFF
clone size: NA; D gene: NA; CDR3 length: 15; J gene: TRBJ2-6; V gene: TRBV4-2; CDR3 DNA: TGTGCCAGCAGCCAAGGAACCTCTGGGGCCAACGTCCTGACTTTC; CDR3 protein: CASSQGTSGANVLTF
clone size: NA; D gene: TRBD1; CDR3 length: 16; J gene: TRBJ1-5; V gene: TRBV19; CDR3 DNA: TGTGCCAGTAGTTCCCGCCTGGGACAGGGCAATCAGCCCCAGCATTTT; CDR3 protein: CASSSRLGQGNQPQHF
clone size: few; D gene: NA; CDR3 length: 13; J gene: TRBJ1-2; V gene: TRBV15; CDR3 DNA: TGTGCCACCAGCAGACAGTCGTTCTATGGCTACACCTTC; CDR3 protein: CATSRQSFYGYTF
clone size: NA; D gene: NA; CDR3 length: 12; J gene: TRBJ1-1; V gene: TRBV6-5; CDR3 DNA: TGTGCCAGCAGTTACTTCCAGGGTGAAGCTTTCTTT; CDR3 protein: CASSYFQGEAFF
clone size: NA; D gene: TRBD1; CDR3 length: 14; J gene: TRBJ1-4; V gene: TRBV11-2; CDR3 DNA: TGTGCCAGCAGCCTCTCAGGGGGGGATGAAAAACTGTTTTTT; CDR3 protein: CASSLSGGDEKLFF
clone size: NA; D gene: TRBD1; CDR3 length: 15; J gene: TRBJ2-3; V gene: TRBV11-2; CDR3 DNA: TGTGCCAGCAGCTCTGAGACAGGGGGAGTAGATACGCAGTATTTT; CDR3 protein: CASSSETGGVDTQYF
clone size: NA; D gene: NA; CDR3 length: 11; J gene: TRBJ2-1; V gene: TRBV29-1; CDR3 DNA: TGCAGCGTCAGTAGGGGCAATGAGCAGTTCTTC; CDR3 protein: CSVSRGNEQFF